By frequency in the sample, the clone carrying this T cell receptor (beta chain) is medium-sized. Its antigen is not known. This specimen belongs to a study of radiotherapy plus CTLA-4 blockade in lung cancer. Overall study: The study recorded objective responses in roughly 18% of patients and disease control in 25% to 35%.

Some clones are missing from TCRdb's copy, which holds only in-frame ones; the method was immunoSEQ multiplex PCR. Of 45,000 or so clones listed, roughly three quarters were seen once; the top ten hold just under 8.5%. This CDR3 is built from 15 residues. The germline gives CDR1 SGHKS, CDR2 YYEKEE (reference sequence). Trimming took 4 bases from V and 10 from J; bases not matched to a gene: 9. Study-level findings and limits: Among blood TCR repertoires after radiotherapy plus ipilimumab, tumor-derived clones expanded. In blood, early T cell clone dynamics reportedly predicted response best, together with interferon-beta.

In chemo-refractory metastatic non-small-cell lung cancer, patients got ipilimumab CTLA-4 blockade together with focal radiation. The V and J genes are TRBV5-5 and TRBJ1-6; 9 bases are shared with TRBD1. The sequences come from peripheral blood, collected from a patient treated with radiotherapy plus ipilimumab. This TCR was sampled from a human donor with non-small cell lung cancer who had stable disease on radiotherapy plus ipilimumab. The CDR3 sequence is CASSPVQGAGSPLHF. The CDR3 DNA is TGTGCCAGCAGCCCGGTACAGGGGGCAGGGTCACCCCTCCACTTT.